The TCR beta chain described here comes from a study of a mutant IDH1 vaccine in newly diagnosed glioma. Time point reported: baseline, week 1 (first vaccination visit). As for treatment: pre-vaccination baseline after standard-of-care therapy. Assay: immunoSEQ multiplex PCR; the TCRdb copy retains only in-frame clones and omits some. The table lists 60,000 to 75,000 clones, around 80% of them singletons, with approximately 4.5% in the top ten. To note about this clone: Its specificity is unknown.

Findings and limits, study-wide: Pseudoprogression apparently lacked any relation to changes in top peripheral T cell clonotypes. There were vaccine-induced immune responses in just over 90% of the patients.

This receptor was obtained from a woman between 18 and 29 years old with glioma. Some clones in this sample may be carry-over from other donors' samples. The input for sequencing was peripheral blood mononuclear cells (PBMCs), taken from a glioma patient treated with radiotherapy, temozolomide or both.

The CDR3 spells CSGLSAGGTIQYF. DNA for the CDR3: TGCAGCGGACTTAGTGCAGGAGGAACCATTCAGTACTTC. This chain joins TRBV29-1 and TRBJ2-4, with D possibly matching TRBD2 (5 bases). V was trimmed by 7 bases and J by 9 bases, leaving 19 bases between them. The CDR3 spans 13 residues. Germline V gives CDR1 SQVTM, CDR2 ANQGSEA.